This is a list of T cell receptor beta chains from one sample in a study of blood T cell repertoires in COVID-19. TCRdb keeps only in-frame clones here, not all; method: immunoSEQ multiplex PCR. The table lists 50,000 to 55,000 clones, around 87% of them singletons. The sample was peripheral blood. These receptors all stem from a man in his forties or fifties with active COVID-19. CDR3s include the opening cysteine and the closing phenylalanine or tryptophan. A D gene is named only where the DNA matches it firmly. Rows give clone size only sometimes, using once, few, many, or a class for an expanded clone.

d_call	clone_size	j_call	v_call	cdr3_aa	cdr3_nt
TRBD1	-	TRBJ1-2	TRBV2	CASRAQGDGYTF	TGTGCCAGCAGGGCCCAGGGGGACGGCTACACCTTC
TRBD2	-	TRBJ2-7	TRBV14	CASSPWTSGRVYEQYF	TGTGCCAGCAGCCCCTGGACTAGCGGGAGGGTTTACGAGCAGTACTTC
TRBD1	-	TRBJ1-3	TRBV2	CASSATGYRNTIYF	TGTGCCAGCAGTGCGACAGGGTATAGGAACACCATATATTTT
-	-	TRBJ2-3	TRBV11-2	CASSLARGNTDTQYF	TGTGCCAGCAGCTTGGCGCGAGGGAACACAGATACGCAGTATTTT
-	-	TRBJ2-3	TRBV5-4	CASSFKTGLVTQYF	TGTGCCAGCAGCTTTAAGACAGGTCTGGTTACGCAGTATTTT
-	-	TRBJ2-1	TRBV13	CASSPRGRALLGEQFF	TGTGCCAGCAGCCCCCGAGGGCGGGCCCTACTAGGGGAGCAGTTCTTC
TRBD2	few	TRBJ2-1	TRBV27	CASTIASLAGVREQFF	TGTGCCAGCACTATTGCGAGTCTAGCGGGAGTGCGAGAGCAGTTCTTC
-	-	TRBJ1-2	TRBV5-1	CASSLVSGGGATWWGYTF	TGCGCCAGCAGCTTGGTATCAGGTGGAGGAGCCACGTGGTGGGGCTACACCTTC
-	-	TRBJ1-5	TRBV5-6	CASNPWGVSNQPQHF	TGTGCCAGCAACCCTTGGGGGGTTTCCAATCAGCCCCAGCATTTT
TRBD1	-	TRBJ2-7	TRBV27	CASRPRGDRAYEQYF	TGTGCCAGCAGGCCGCGAGGGGACAGGGCCTACGAGCAGTACTTC
-	-	TRBJ1-2	TRBV12-3/TRBV12-4	CASSSGGYGYTF	TGTGCCAGCAGTAGCGGGGGCTATGGCTACACCTTC
-	once	TRBJ2-1	TRBV4-3	CASSQEQQAGSSYNEQFF	TGCGCCAGCAGCCAAGAACAACAGGCGGGGAGCTCCTACAATGAGCAGTTCTTC
TRBD1	-	TRBJ2-1	TRBV19	CASQRGPSSYNEQFF	TGTGCCAGTCAGAGGGGGCCAAGCTCCTACAATGAGCAGTTCTTC
-	once	TRBJ1-2	TRBV19	CASSIRGNYGYTF	TGTGCCAGTAGTATTAGGGGCAACTATGGCTACACCTTC
-	once	TRBJ1-2	TRBV18	CASSPDPQYGYTF	TGTGCCAGCTCACCTGATCCACAGTATGGCTACACCTTC
TRBD2	-	TRBJ2-3	TRBV30	CAWSQGLAGVADTQYF	TGTGCCTGGAGCCAGGGACTAGCGGGAGTAGCGGATACGCAGTATTTT
-	-	TRBJ2-5	TRBV7-9	CASSLLPAETQYF	TGTGCCAGCAGCTTGTTACCAGCGGAGACCCAGTACTTC
-	-	TRBJ2-7	TRBV21-1	CASSKKRGHSYEQYF	TGTGCCAGCAGCAAAAAACGGGGTCACTCCTACGAGCAGTACTTC
-	-	TRBJ2-7	TRBV5-1	CASSLESRYEQYF	TGCGCCAGCAGCTTGGAATCCCGCTACGAGCAGTACTTC
-	once	TRBJ2-3	TRBV7-2	CASSRIGADTQYF	TGTGCCAGCAGCCGGATCGGGGCAGATACGCAGTATTTT
TRBD1	-	TRBJ1-5	TRBV2	CASSRDRGGQPQHF	TGTGCCAGCAGTAGGGACAGAGGGGGTCAGCCCCAGCATTTT
TRBD1	-	TRBJ1-4	TRBV27	CASSLPPPRQGEKKTDEKLFF	TGTGCCAGCAGTTTACCCCCCCCTCGACAGGGCGAAAAGAAGACCGATGAAAAACTGTTTTTT
TRBD2	once	TRBJ2-1	TRBV10-3	CAISESGYRASGGTSPHEQFF	TGTGCCATCAGTGAGTCGGGCTATCGGGCTAGCGGGGGGACGAGCCCACATGAGCAGTTCTTC
-	-	TRBJ2-7	TRBV10-2	CASRAGASYEQYF	TGCGCCAGCAGGGCAGGGGCTTCCTACGAGCAGTACTTC
TRBD2	-	TRBJ2-2	TRBV19	CASGAKSGRAGELFF	TGTGCCAGTGGAGCAAAGAGCGGGAGAGCCGGGGAGCTGTTTTTT
TRBD2	-	TRBJ2-1	TRBV19	CASSIEWSSGAYNEQFF	TGTGCCAGTAGTATAGAATGGAGTAGCGGGGCTTACAATGAGCAGTTCTTC
TRBD1	-	TRBJ2-1	TRBV14	CASSQEPGQGDNEQFF	TGTGCCAGCAGCCAAGAACCGGGACAGGGGGACAATGAGCAGTTCTTC
TRBD2	-	TRBJ2-4	TRBV27	CASAPRWTSNLAKNIQYF	TGTGCCAGCGCTCCCCGGTGGACTAGCAACTTAGCCAAAAACATTCAGTACTTC
-	-	TRBJ2-7	TRBV6-5	CASNLLGRPHEQYF	TGTGCCAGCAATCTACTAGGACGGCCCCACGAGCAGTACTTC
-	-	TRBJ1-6	TRBV5-1	CASSQDRLGVNSPLHF	TGCGCCAGCAGCCAGGACAGACTTGGGGTAAATTCACCCCTCCACTTT
-	-	TRBJ2-1	TRBV6-5	CASSYGGEGQFF	TGTGCCAGCAGCTACGGAGGGGAAGGGCAGTTCTTC
TRBD1	-	TRBJ2-7	TRBV2	CASSEWGDDRGEQYF	TGTGCCAGCAGTGAATGGGGGGACGACAGGGGCGAGCAGTACTTC
-	-	TRBJ1-5	TRBV7-2	CASSFSFNQPQHF	TGTGCCAGCAGCTTTTCGTTCAATCAGCCCCAGCATTTT
-	-	TRBJ2-1	TRBV12-3/TRBV12-4	CASHLRGRNEQFF	TGTGCCAGCCACTTGCGGGGTAGGAATGAGCAGTTCTTC
-	-	TRBJ2-7	TRBV6-1	CASSEQGNEQYF	TGTGCCAGCAGTGAACAGGGGAACGAGCAGTACTTC
TRBD2	-	TRBJ2-7	TRBV4-2	CASSQDRGLADFYEQYF	TGTGCCAGCAGCCAAGATCGGGGACTAGCGGACTTCTACGAGCAGTACTTC
-	-	TRBJ1-2	TRBV4-1	CASSRAGQGFYGYTF	TGCGCCAGCAGCCGAGCCGGGCAGGGGTTTTATGGCTACACCTTC
-	-	TRBJ2-5	TRBV11-2	CASSLDRQETQYF	TGTGCCAGCAGCTTGGACAGACAAGAGACCCAGTACTTC
TRBD1	-	TRBJ2-1	TRBV5-1	CASSLRQGTFYNEQFF	TGCGCCAGCAGCTTACGACAGGGAACTTTCTACAATGAGCAGTTCTTC